This entry lists 18 T cell receptor beta chains sequenced from one sample in a study of T-cell memory formation after mild COVID-19. TCRdb used MiXCR to reprocess the 5' RACE reads, holding one entry per CDR3 protein. The table shows 250,000 to 350,000 distinct CDR3 sequences, with about a sixth occurring only once. Specimen: PBMCs or a T cell subset sorted from them (not recorded which). These receptors all stem from a man between 18 and 35 years old who had mild COVID-19 (a few samples of this study predate the infection). Cell type and time point are not known.

This clonotype was seen more than once but under ten times. V and J are TRBV5-1 and TRBJ2-7, with TRBD2 identical over 9 bases. Unmatched junction bases numbered 6, after V lost 0 bases and J lost 2 bases. Germline V CDR1 and CDR2: SGHRS, YFSETQ. The CDR3 is 16 residues long. The DNA for the CDR3 is TGCGCCAGCAGCTTGGAGGCGCCTAGCGGGACCTACGAGCAGTACTTC. Residues: CASSLEAPSGTYEQYF. The full variable domain, with the rest looked up from reference TRBV5-1 and TRBJ2-7, is KAGVTQTPRYLIKTRGQQVTLSCSPISGHRSVSWYQQTPGQGLQFLFEYFSETQRNKGNFPGRFSGRQFSNSRSEMNVSTLELGDSALYLCASSLEAPSGTYEQYFGPGTRLTVT.

The chain couples TRBV12-3 or TRBV12-4 to TRBJ2-5, with a weak D call TRBD1 (5 bases). There are 14 residues in the CDR3. V lost 5 bases to trimming and J lost 1 base, with 11 bases between them. CDR3 DNA: TGTGCCAGCAGTCGACAGCTACTCCAAGAGACCCAGTACTTC. As protein: CASSRQLLQETQYF.

This clonotype was picked up a small number of times. J is TRBJ2-3 and V is TRBV24-1; D unresolved. The germline V and J ends were trimmed by 3 bases and 8 bases, with 8 bases remaining between them. The germline V gene has CDR1 KGHDR and CDR2 SFDVKD. CDR3 length: 12 residues. The CDR3 spells CATSDPGGTQYF. The CDR3 DNA sequence: TGTGCCACCAGTGATCCGGGTGGTACGCAGTATTTT.

This rearrangement joins TRBV6-2 or TRBV6-3 to TRBJ2-1; possibly TRBD2 for D (5 bases). V gave up 0 bases and J gave up 1 base, with 19 bases separating them. The CDR3 totals 19 residues. The germline V gene encodes CDR1 MNHEY and CDR2 SVGEGT. CDR3 coding DNA: TGTGCCAGCAGTTACTCGATTTCTAGAGGGATTCATTCCTACAATGAGCAGTTCTTC. Amino acids: CASSYSISRGIHSYNEQFF.

The chain combines TRBV2 with TRBJ2-5, with D possibly being TRBD2 (7 bases). The CDR3 extends over 12 amino acids. Germline V CDR1 and CDR2: SNHLY, FYNNEI. Trimming left V 11 bases short and J 5 bases short, with 15 bases between. The CDR3 here is CASNREGETQYF. CDR3 sequence (DNA): TGTGCCTCCAACAGGGAGGGCGAGACCCAGTACTTC.

The chain combines TRBV6-5 with TRBJ1-1; weak D call: TRBD1 (5 bases). The CDR3 has 13 residues. Trimming took 7 bases from V and 5 from J, leaving 14 bases between them. Germline CDR1 MNHEY, CDR2 SVGAGI. The CDR3 DNA sequence: TGTGCCAGCATCGGGGCCCGGGGAACTGAAGCTTTCTTT. Translating gives CASIGARGTEAFF.

This clonotype occurred a few times. The gene calls are TRBV7-9 and TRBJ1-4; possibly TRBD1 for D (6 bases). Germline V gene sequence: CDR1 SEHNR, CDR2 FQNEAQ (reference sequence). CDR3 size: 14 residues. With 6 bases removed from V and 3 bases from J, the gap between germline ends came to 11 bases. The chain's CDR3 is CASSFGTSNEKLFF. Written as DNA, the CDR3 is TGTGCCAGCAGTTTCGGGACATCTAATGAAAAACTGTTTTTT.

The V gene is TRBV29-1, the J gene TRBJ1-1; 7 nucleotides align to TRBD1. This CDR3 is built from 14 residues. The germline CDR1 and CDR2 sequences are SQVTM and ANQGSEA. The junction had 9 bases not matched to a gene; V was cut back by 7 bases and J by 1 base. This CDR3 reads CSDCFTGANTEAFF. In DNA form, the CDR3 reads TGCAGCGATTGTTTTACAGGGGCGAACACTGAAGCTTTCTTT.

The chain joins TRBV19 to TRBJ1-2; D gene ambiguous. With 4 bases removed from V and 4 bases from J, the gap between germline ends came to 16 bases. The CDR3 covers 15 residues. Looked up from germline, CDR1 is LNHDA and CDR2 is SQIVND (reference sequence). This CDR3 is CASSTTPGLPYGYTF. The CDR3 DNA sequence: TGTGCCAGTAGTACCACGCCGGGCCTCCCCTATGGCTACACCTTC.

Ten or more counts support this clonotype. The J gene is TRBJ2-3, the V gene TRBV5-8; D might be TRBD1 (5 bases). Trimming took off 3 bases at V and 0 bases at J, with 14 bases between the two ends. There are 16 residues in the CDR3. Germline V gives CDR1 SGHTS, CDR2 YDEGEE. As DNA, the CDR3 is TGTGCCAGCAGCTCCCCCGACAGATTCAGCACAGATACGCAGTATTTT. Amino acid sequence: CASSSPDRFSTDTQYF. Full variable domain (remainder filled in from reference TRBV5-8 and TRBJ2-3): EAGVTQSPTHLIKTRGQQATLRCSPISGHTSVYWYQQALGLGLQFLLWYDEGEERNRGNFPPRFSGRQFPNYSSELNVNALELEDSALYLCASSSPDRFSTDTQYFGPGTRLTVL.

There are many counts of this clonotype. This chain connects TRBV5-1 to TRBJ2-2; 9 positions agree with TRBD2. Germline assignment: CDR1 SGHRS and CDR2 YFSETQ. This CDR3 has 16 residues. Trimming took 2 bases from V and 7 from J; bases not matched to a gene: 9. The CDR3 nucleotides read TGCGCCAGCAGCTTCGTAGCGGGGGTCACCAACGGGGAGCTGTTTTTT. Protein product: CASSFVAGVTNGELFF.

The chain combines TRBV5-6 with TRBJ2-2; possible D gene TRBD2, 6 bases. Germline CDR1 and CDR2: SGHDT and YYEEEE. V lost 4 bases and J 1 base, leaving 14 bases between the germline ends. CDR3 length: 16 residues. DNA of the CDR3: TGTGCCAGCAGCGAGTTAGGGCGGGGGAACACCGGGGAGCTGTTTTTT. Protein: CASSELGRGNTGELFF.

The chain is built from TRBV2 and TRBJ1-3, with 10 bases lining up with TRBD1. V was pared by 4 bases and J by 7 bases, with 1 base of the junction left unmatched. The CDR3 runs 13 residues. The germline V gene encodes CDR1 SNHLY and CDR2 FYNNEI. Written as DNA, the CDR3 is TGTGCCAGCAGTGGACAGGGGGCGAACACCATATATTTT. Its translation: CASSGQGANTIYF.

This clonotype came up a few times. The rearrangement joins TRBV11-1 to TRBJ1-1; D gene ambiguous. The V end lost 5 bases, the J end lost 0 bases, and 7 bases lay between the germline ends. The CDR3 loop spans 13 amino acids. From germline, CDR1 is SGHAT and CDR2 FQDESV (reference sequence). The DNA of the CDR3 is TGTGCCAGCAGCCCCAGTATGAACACTGAAGCTTTCTTT. The encoded protein is CASSPSMNTEAFF.

The rearrangement uses TRBV5-6 and TRBJ2-2; D gene ambiguous. The V gene lost 7 bases and the J gene lost 5 bases, with 12 bases spanning the gap. Germline V gene lookup returns CDR1 SGHDT and CDR2 YYEEEE. CDR3 length: 13 amino acids. The CDR3 DNA follows: TGTGCCAGCCATCAACCAATGACCGGGGAGCTGTTTTTT. It codes for CASHQPMTGELFF.

This clonotype was picked up many times. The chain is built from TRBV9 and TRBJ2-2, with D unclear. The germline V and J ends were trimmed by 4 bases and 3 bases, with 4 bases remaining between them. The germline gives CDR1 SGDLS, CDR2 YYNGEE. This CDR3 has 12 residues. CDR3: CASSRYTGELFF. The CDR3 DNA reads TGTGCCAGCAGCAGGTACACCGGGGAGCTGTTTTTT.

V usage is TRBV29-1 and J usage is TRBJ2-3; a possible D gene is TRBD1 (6 bases). The CDR3 spans 14 residues. With 3 bases removed from V and 2 bases from J, the gap between germline ends came to 12 bases. Looked up from germline, CDR1 is SQVTM and CDR2 is ANQGSEA. DNA for the CDR3: TGCAGCGTTGAGGGCTACAGGGACACAGATACGCAGTATTTT. Its translation: CSVEGYRDTDTQYF.

The chain couples TRBV5-1 to TRBJ2-7; D is unclear. The ends were cut back, 1 base at V and 5 bases at J, with 7 bases in the middle. Germline CDR1 is SGHRS and CDR2 is YFSETQ. This CDR3 comprises 12 residues. Written as DNA, the CDR3 is TGCGCCAGCAGCTTGAATGCCCACGAGCAGTACTTC. This translates into CASSLNAHEQYF.